This TCR beta chain was identified in a study of T-cell reconstitution after alpha-beta-depleted transplantation in children. Unique molecular identifiers were incorporated when the TCRbeta library was constructed. One entry per CDR3 protein, called by TCRdb with MiXCR from the PCR reads. The table records hundreds of thousands of distinct CDR3 sequences, over 9.5% of them present only once. V was pared by 6 bases and J by 3 bases, with 9 bases between. CDR3 length equals 12 residues. Per germline, CDR1 SGHRS and CDR2 YFSETQ. This clonotype was seen a handful of times. The starting material was PBMCs, obtained before TCRalphabeta/CD19-depleted stem cell transplant. This sequence was found in a child aged 2 to 15 with inherited bone marrow failure, due to receive a stem cell transplant. The chain has TRBV5-1 and TRBJ1-2; D is uncertain. CDR3 amino acids: CASKESDYGYTF. The DNA for the CDR3 is TGCGCCAGCAAGGAGTCGGACTATGGCTACACCTTC. The whole variable domain, remainder taken from reference TRBV5-1 and TRBJ1-2, is KAGVTQTPRYLIKTRGQQVTLSCSPISGHRSVSWYQQTPGQGLQFLFEYFSETQRNKGNFPGRFSGRQFSNSRSEMNVSTLELGDSALYLCASKESDYGYTFGSGTRLTVV.